This is a list of T cell receptor beta chains from one sample in a study of shared clonotypes between healthy human individuals. Profiled with immunoSEQ multiplex PCR; TCRdb holds only in-frame clones, not every one. The sample has approximately 480,000 clones, 60% to 80% seen once. The sample comprised PBMCs. These receptors all stem from a woman aged 40 to 49 in good health. Some clones in this sample may be carry-over from other donors' samples. Both conserved end residues are part of each CDR3. D genes are given only for firm matches. Clone size, where shown, is once, few, many, or a class for clones that have expanded.

cdr3_nt | cdr3_aa | v_call | clone_size | d_call | j_call
TGTGCCAGCAGTACCCGACAGGGGTATAACGGCGAGCAGTACTTC | CASSTRQGYNGEQYF | TRBV27 | . | TRBD1 | TRBJ2-7
TGTGCCAGCAGTGAAGTACGCAGCGGGCCCGGGGAGCTGTTTTTT | CASSEVRSGPGELFF | TRBV25-1 | few | . | TRBJ2-2
TGTGCCAGCAGCCTAAGCGGGGTCGGGGAGCTGTTTTTT | CASSLSGVGELFF | TRBV7-9 | . | TRBD2 | TRBJ2-2
TGCGCCAGCAGCCAAGATATCGGCCGATTTGGGGTTTCCTACGAGCAGTACTTC | CASSQDIGRFGVSYEQYF | TRBV4-3 | . | . | TRBJ2-7
TGTGCCACCAGCAGAGATGGGGCCGACAGGGGAGAGACCCAGTACTTC | CATSRDGADRGETQYF | TRBV15 | . | TRBD1 | TRBJ2-5
TGTGCCAGTAGTATGGGCATTGGAAGAGGCGCCGGGGAGCTGTTTTTT | CASSMGIGRGAGELFF | TRBV19 | . | . | TRBJ2-2
TGTGCCAGCAGTTTCGGGACAGGGAATGAGCAGTTCTTC | CASSFGTGNEQFF | TRBV28 | . | TRBD1 | TRBJ2-1
TGTGCCAGCAGTTACGGGTTGTACGAGCAGTACTTC | CASSYGLYEQYF | TRBV6-5 | once | . | TRBJ2-7
TGTGCCGGCCGGGACAGCCAAGAGACCCAGTACTTC | CAGRDSQETQYF | TRBV30 | . | TRBD1 | TRBJ2-5
TGTGCCAGCAGCCCCCGGGACTACGGTACGCAGTATTTT | CASSPRDYGTQYF | TRBV9 | few | TRBD2 | TRBJ2-3
TGTGCCAGCAGTTCCCCCCGGCGGGGGCCGGGAGAGACCCAGTACTTC | CASSSPRRGPGETQYF | TRBV28 | . | . | TRBJ2-5
TGCGCCAGCAGCTTGGGCCCAGGGGCTAACTATGGCTACACCTTC | CASSLGPGANYGYTF | TRBV5-1 | . | . | TRBJ1-2
TGTGCCAGCACCCTCCGGGGGCCGAGGACCGGGGAGCTGTTTTTT | CASTLRGPRTGELFF | TRBV27 | . | . | TRBJ2-2
TGCGCCAGCAGCCAAAGATCACAGGGGGCTACCTACAATGAGCAGTTCTTC | CASSQRSQGATYNEQFF | TRBV4-1 | . | TRBD1 | TRBJ2-1
TGTGCCAGCAGCTTGGGGCAATGGAAGGGCGAGCAGTACTTC | CASSLGQWKGEQYF | TRBV7-9 | few | . | TRBJ2-7
TGCGCCAGCAGCCCAGTAAGCACAGATACGCAGTATTTT | CASSPVSTDTQYF | TRBV4-1 | . | . | TRBJ2-3
TGTGCCAGCAGTGTACAGATTAGCAATCAGCCCCAGCATTTT | CASSVQISNQPQHF | TRBV2 | . | . | TRBJ1-5
TGTGCCACCACAGACAGGGGCTTGGGGAGAGTCCAAGAGACCCAGTACTTC | CATTDRGLGRVQETQYF | TRBV19 | . | TRBD1 | TRBJ2-5
TGTGCCAGTAGTTTATCCCAAGACAGGGGCCGACACTACGAGCAGTACTTC | CASSLSQDRGRHYEQYF | TRBV19 | . | TRBD1 | TRBJ2-7
TGTGCCTGGAGTGGCACAACCTACGAGCAGTACTTC | CAWSGTTYEQYF | TRBV30 | . | . | TRBJ2-7
TGTGCCAGTGCAGGAGTTCTATTCTATGGCTACACCTTC | CASAGVLFYGYTF | TRBV6-5 | . | . | TRBJ1-2
TGTGCCTGGAGTGTCAGGACAGGCGGGGGCACTGAAGCTTTCTTT | CAWSVRTGGGTEAFF | TRBV30 | . | TRBD1 | TRBJ1-1
TGTGCCACCATGCTCAGGGGGGGAAACTACAATGAGCAGTTCTTC | CATMLRGGNYNEQFF | TRBV19 | . | . | TRBJ2-1
TGTGCCAGCTCACCACCGTCGAAGAGCTCCTACGAGCAGTACTTC | CASSPPSKSSYEQYF | TRBV18 | . | . | TRBJ2-7
TGTGCCTGGGGGAGTCTTAAGGGTCAAGAGACCCAGTACTTC | CAWGSLKGQETQYF | TRBV30 | . | . | TRBJ2-5
TGCAGCGGGGGACATCTAAATGGGCCCCAGCATTTT | CSGGHLNGPQHF | TRBV29-1 | . | . | TRBJ1-5
TGTGCCAGCAGTCCGTCCTCAGGGGCGCGAGAAAAACTGTTTTTT | CASSPSSGAREKLFF | TRBV28 | . | . | TRBJ1-4
TGCGCCAGCAGCCAGCGGGAGGGACTGGAGACCCAGTACTTC | CASSQREGLETQYF | TRBV4-1 | . | TRBD2 | TRBJ2-5
TGTGCCAGCAGTTTTGACAGTCCCGGGACAGGGCCCGAGCAGTACTTC | CASSFDSPGTGPEQYF | TRBV27 | few | TRBD1 | TRBJ2-7
TGTGCCAGCAGCCAGGGGTCGGGACTAGCTTTGAACACCGGGGAGCTGTTTTTT | CASSQGSGLALNTGELFF | TRBV4-2 | few | TRBD2 | TRBJ2-2
TGTGCCAGCATCCACCCACGGGGCATCCCTGAAGCTTTCTTT | CASIHPRGIPEAFF | TRBV28 | . | . | TRBJ1-1
TGCGCCAGCAGTCAAGGACAGGGGCTGGATAATGAAAAACTGTTTTTT | CASSQGQGLDNEKLFF | TRBV23-1 | . | TRBD1 | TRBJ1-4
TGTGCCAGAAGCCGGGACAGGGGGCGAAGGAATGAGCAGTTCTTC | CARSRDRGRRNEQFF | TRBV5-3 | few | TRBD1 | TRBJ2-1
TGTGCCAGCAGACCCGACCCTAATGAAAAACTGTTTTTT | CASRPDPNEKLFF | TRBV7-2 | . | . | TRBJ1-4
TGTGCCAGTAGTATAGGCTCACTGAATGAGCAGTTCTTC | CASSIGSLNEQFF | TRBV19 | many | . | TRBJ2-1
TGTGCCAGCGCCAAAGGGAACGGCAATGAGCAGTTCTTC | CASAKGNGNEQFF | TRBV27 | once | . | TRBJ2-1
TGTGCCAGCAGCGGACAGGGGGCGCGCACCGGGGAGCTGTTTTTT | CASSGQGARTGELFF | TRBV2 | . | TRBD1 | TRBJ2-2
TGTGCCAGCTCCGCCCGGCGGGGGGAGAACACCGGGGAGCTGTTTTTT | CASSARRGENTGELFF | TRBV18 | . | TRBD2 | TRBJ2-2
TGTGCCAGCAGCTCGGGACAGGACTCCTACGAGCAGTACTTC | CASSSGQDSYEQYF | TRBV28 | . | TRBD1 | TRBJ2-7
TGTGCCAGCAACAGGACTAGCGGGAGGGATCGGGACACCGGGGAGCTGTTTTTT | CASNRTSGRDRDTGELFF | TRBV28 | . | TRBD2 | TRBJ2-2
TGTGCCAGCAGCCCTCTAGCGCTCTTAGAGACCCAGTACTTC | CASSPLALLETQYF | TRBV9 | . | . | TRBJ2-5
TGTGCCAGCAGTTTTTCAAATCAGCCCCAGCATTTT | CASSFSNQPQHF | TRBV28 | . | . | TRBJ1-5
TGTGCCAGCTCACGGACAAGGGCAGATACGCAGTATTTT | CASSRTRADTQYF | TRBV18 | . | . | TRBJ2-3
TGTGCCAGTAGTAAAAGGACAAACCAAGAGACCCAGTACTTC | CASSKRTNQETQYF | TRBV19 | . | . | TRBJ2-5
TGCGCCAGCAGCCAGAGGAGGTTCAGAGAGACCCAGTACTTC | CASSQRRFRETQYF | TRBV5-1 | . | . | TRBJ2-5
TGTGCCAGCAGCTTAGGGAGACTAGCCGAGCAGTTCTTC | CASSLGRLAEQFF | TRBV7-3 | once | TRBD2 | TRBJ2-1
TGCAGCGTCGATAAAGGGACCGGGACAGTTGCACGGGGGGTCCCCTACGAGCAGTACTTC | CSVDKGTGTVARGVPYEQYF | TRBV29-1 | . | . | TRBJ2-7
TGTGCCAGCAGGGCGACAGGGATTTGGGCTTTCTTT | CASRATGIWAFF | TRBV2 | . | TRBD1 | TRBJ1-1
TGTGCCAGCAGTGAACCGGGCTATGGCTACACCTTC | CASSEPGYGYTF | TRBV2 | few | . | TRBJ1-2
TGCGCCAGCAGTCGACAGAACTTGAACACCGGGGAGCTGTTTTTT | CASSRQNLNTGELFF | TRBV10-2 | . | . | TRBJ2-2
TGTGCCAGCAGCTATAGCTCGAGCTCCTACAATGAGCAGTTCTTC | CASSYSSSSYNEQFF | TRBV28 | . | . | TRBJ2-1
TGTGCCAGCAGCACCGGGACAGGGGTAATAGGCGAGCAGTACTTC | CASSTGTGVIGEQYF | TRBV7-9 | . | TRBD1 | TRBJ2-7